The clone carrying this T cell receptor (beta chain) was picked up many times. These data are taken from a study of T-cell reconstitution after alpha-beta-depleted transplantation in children. TCRbeta library preparation incorporated unique molecular identifiers. TCRdb re-derived calls from the PCR reads in MiXCR, one entry per CDR3 protein. The sample holds approximately 500,000 distinct CDR3 sequences, about 11% seen once. Germline V CDR1 and CDR2: DFQATT, SNEGSKA (reference sequence). The length of the CDR3 is 17 residues. V shed 5 bases, J shed 6 bases, and the junction held 17 bases outside the gene matches.

This clonotype originated in a child between 2 and 9 years old with inherited bone marrow failure, due to receive a stem cell transplant. The chain employs TRBV20-1 and TRBJ2-1, with 9 bases that match TRBD2. Sequenced material: PBMCs, taken before TCRalphabeta/CD19-depleted stem cell transplant. The CDR3 region has the DNA TGCAGTGCTGTACCGGGTCTGCGGGAGGGTCCCCGCAATGAGCAGTTCTTC. Its translation is CSAVPGLREGPRNEQFF.